These T cell receptor beta chains were read from a single sample in a study of blood T cell repertoires in COVID-19. Only in-frame clones appear in the TCRdb table, and some are missing; sequencing was by immunoSEQ multiplex PCR. The profile covers a few hundred thousand clones, with 84% appearing a single time and around 13% taken by the ten largest. The material sequenced was peripheral blood. These receptors were collected from a human donor in a cohort sampled during active COVID-19. CDR3s include the opening cysteine and the closing phenylalanine or tryptophan. Fields, in order: D gene, J gene, V gene, clone size, CDR3 protein, CDR3 DNA. D genes are given only for firm matches. The size of a clone is reported for some rows only, either as once, few or many, or as a class for expanded clones.

D gene: -
J gene: TRBJ1-5
V gene: TRBV28
clone size: -
CDR3 protein: CASSLQEGNQPQHF
CDR3 DNA: TGTGCCAGCAGCTTACAGGAGGGCAATCAGCCCCAGCATTTT

D gene: TRBD2
J gene: TRBJ2-1
V gene: TRBV5-1
clone size: -
CDR3 protein: CASSLGTSDNEQFF
CDR3 DNA: TGCGCCAGCAGCTTAGGGACTAGTGACAATGAGCAGTTCTTC

D gene: -
J gene: TRBJ2-5
V gene: TRBV7-9
clone size: -
CDR3 protein: CASSAGTVLQETQYF
CDR3 DNA: TGTGCCAGCAGCGCGGGGACAGTACTCCAAGAGACCCAGTACTTC

D gene: TRBD1
J gene: TRBJ2-7
V gene: TRBV2
clone size: -
CDR3 protein: CASSVGKTGTYEQYF
CDR3 DNA: TGTGCCAGCAGTGTCGGAAAGACAGGGACCTACGAGCAGTACTTC

D gene: TRBD1
J gene: TRBJ2-7
V gene: TRBV14
clone size: -
CDR3 protein: CASSHAIGTGTYEQYF
CDR3 DNA: TGTGCCAGCAGCCATGCCATCGGGACAGGGACCTACGAGCAGTACTTC

D gene: -
J gene: TRBJ1-5
V gene: TRBV10-2
clone size: -
CDR3 protein: CASSYGRGGHQPQHF
CDR3 DNA: TGCGCCAGCAGTTACGGTAGGGGTGGCCATCAGCCCCAGCATTTT

D gene: TRBD1
J gene: TRBJ2-7
V gene: TRBV28
clone size: -
CDR3 protein: CASSLRQGTYEQYF
CDR3 DNA: TGTGCCAGCAGCCTTCGACAGGGAACCTACGAGCAGTACTTC

D gene: -
J gene: TRBJ2-5
V gene: TRBV5-1
clone size: -
CDR3 protein: CASSNRDFAVGTQYF
CDR3 DNA: TGCGCCAGCAGCAACCGGGACTTCGCCGTTGGGACCCAGTACTTC

D gene: TRBD2
J gene: TRBJ2-1
V gene: TRBV7-9
clone size: -
CDR3 protein: CASSPPGTSGDEQFF
CDR3 DNA: TGTGCCAGCAGCCCGCCTGGGACTAGCGGCGATGAGCAGTTCTTC

D gene: TRBD2
J gene: TRBJ2-2
V gene: TRBV5-1
clone size: once
CDR3 protein: CASSTTSGRASTGELFF
CDR3 DNA: TGCGCCAGCAGCACGACTAGCGGGAGGGCGAGCACCGGGGAGCTGTTTTTT

D gene: TRBD1
J gene: TRBJ2-7
V gene: TRBV6-1
clone size: -
CDR3 protein: CASSEAPRGPYYEQYF
CDR3 DNA: TGTGCCAGCAGTGAAGCCCCCAGGGGGCCTTACTACGAGCAGTACTTC

D gene: TRBD1
J gene: TRBJ1-1
V gene: TRBV11-2
clone size: -
CDR3 protein: CASSSPQGAGGTEAFF
CDR3 DNA: TGTGCCAGCAGCTCGCCACAGGGGGCAGGTGGCACTGAAGCTTTCTTT

D gene: TRBD2
J gene: TRBJ2-1
V gene: TRBV28
clone size: once
CDR3 protein: CASRDAGTSLSSYNEQFF
CDR3 DNA: TGTGCCAGCAGAGATGCCGGGACTAGCCTGTCCTCCTACAATGAGCAGTTCTTC

D gene: TRBD1
J gene: TRBJ1-2
V gene: TRBV6-4
clone size: -
CDR3 protein: CASRAGTGGSGYTF
CDR3 DNA: TGTGCCAGCAGAGCCGGGACAGGTGGTAGTGGCTACACCTTC

D gene: TRBD2
J gene: TRBJ2-1
V gene: TRBV4-1
clone size: -
CDR3 protein: CASSQGMRTSGNNEQFF
CDR3 DNA: TGCGCCAGCAGCCAAGGTATGAGGACTAGCGGAAACAATGAGCAGTTCTTC

D gene: TRBD1
J gene: TRBJ2-7
V gene: TRBV2
clone size: -
CDR3 protein: CASSEGTGGTYEQYF
CDR3 DNA: TGTGCCAGCAGTGAAGGGACAGGGGGGACCTACGAGCAGTACTTC

D gene: -
J gene: TRBJ2-6
V gene: TRBV7-9
clone size: few
CDR3 protein: CATSRAGANVLTF
CDR3 DNA: TGTGCCACCAGCCGGGCTGGGGCCAACGTCCTGACTTTC

D gene: TRBD1
J gene: TRBJ2-1
V gene: TRBV10-3
clone size: -
CDR3 protein: CAIRGDRDDEQFF
CDR3 DNA: TGTGCCATCAGGGGGGACAGGGACGATGAGCAGTTCTTC

D gene: -
J gene: TRBJ2-7
V gene: TRBV6-2/TRBV6-3
clone size: -
CDR3 protein: CASSYWRRWRFGYEQYF
CDR3 DNA: TGTGCCAGCAGTTACTGGAGGCGCTGGAGGTTTGGATACGAGCAGTACTTC

D gene: TRBD1
J gene: TRBJ1-2
V gene: TRBV7-9
clone size: -
CDR3 protein: CASSLPGTDGTF
CDR3 DNA: TGTGCCAGCAGCTTACCGGGGACAGACGGTACCTTC

D gene: -
J gene: TRBJ2-7
V gene: TRBV11-2
clone size: few
CDR3 protein: CASSLGQTGYYEQYF
CDR3 DNA: TGTGCCAGCAGCTTAGGCCAGACGGGGTACTACGAGCAGTACTTC

D gene: TRBD1
J gene: TRBJ1-6
V gene: TRBV7-8
clone size: -
CDR3 protein: CASSPTGGRGNSPLHF
CDR3 DNA: TGTGCCAGCAGCCCGACAGGGGGCCGGGGGAATTCACCCCTCCACTTT

D gene: -
J gene: TRBJ2-2
V gene: TRBV6-2/TRBV6-3
clone size: -
CDR3 protein: CASSYGTPNTGELFF
CDR3 DNA: TGTGCCAGCAGTTATGGGACACCGAACACCGGGGAGCTGTTTTTT

D gene: -
J gene: TRBJ1-1
V gene: TRBV29-1
clone size: few
CDR3 protein: CSVTLYRNTEAFF
CDR3 DNA: TGCAGCGTGACCCTCTACAGGAACACTGAAGCTTTCTTT

D gene: TRBD2
J gene: TRBJ2-1
V gene: TRBV11-2
clone size: -
CDR3 protein: CASSLAGSGRDNEQFF
CDR3 DNA: TGTGCCAGCAGCTTAGCTGGTAGCGGGAGGGACAATGAGCAGTTCTTC

D gene: TRBD2
J gene: TRBJ2-5
V gene: TRBV19
clone size: -
CDR3 protein: CASSMRGGSETQYF
CDR3 DNA: TGTGCCAGTAGTATGCGCGGGGGGAGTGAGACCCAGTACTTC

D gene: -
J gene: TRBJ1-1
V gene: TRBV18
clone size: few
CDR3 protein: CASSDTWNTEAFF
CDR3 DNA: TGTGCCAGCTCAGATACATGGAACACTGAAGCTTTCTTT

D gene: -
J gene: TRBJ1-2
V gene: TRBV5-1
clone size: -
CDR3 protein: CASRFLGQGFYGYTF
CDR3 DNA: TGCGCCAGCAGATTTCTTGGACAAGGATTCTATGGCTACACCTTC

D gene: -
J gene: TRBJ1-4
V gene: TRBV7-2
clone size: -
CDR3 protein: CASSLAGPNEKLFF
CDR3 DNA: TGTGCCAGCAGCTTAGCGGGCCCTAATGAAAAACTGTTTTTT

D gene: TRBD2
J gene: TRBJ2-7
V gene: TRBV10-3
clone size: -
CDR3 protein: CATRGGTSGSYEQYF
CDR3 DNA: TGTGCCACAAGGGGGGGCACTAGCGGGAGTTACGAGCAGTACTTC

D gene: -
J gene: TRBJ2-3
V gene: TRBV7-9
clone size: -
CDR3 protein: CASSLSSDTQYF
CDR3 DNA: TGTGCCAGCAGCTTATCTAGTGATACGCAGTATTTT

D gene: TRBD2
J gene: TRBJ2-1
V gene: TRBV28
clone size: -
CDR3 protein: CASSLSGRAAYEQFF
CDR3 DNA: TGTGCCAGCAGTTTAAGCGGGAGGGCCGCCTATGAGCAGTTCTTC

D gene: TRBD1
J gene: TRBJ2-5
V gene: TRBV18
clone size: -
CDR3 protein: CASSPRTGLETQYF
CDR3 DNA: TGTGCCAGCTCACCCCGGACAGGGTTGGAGACCCAGTACTTC

D gene: TRBD1
J gene: TRBJ2-7
V gene: TRBV16
clone size: -
CDR3 protein: CASSQSFPGQTFSYEQYF
CDR3 DNA: TGTGCCAGCAGCCAATCGTTCCCGGGACAGACATTCTCCTACGAGCAGTACTTC

D gene: TRBD1
J gene: TRBJ2-7
V gene: TRBV2
clone size: -
CDR3 protein: CASSSDRVSSYEQYF
CDR3 DNA: TGTGCCAGCAGCTCGGACAGGGTGAGCTCCTACGAGCAGTACTTC

D gene: TRBD2
J gene: TRBJ2-7
V gene: TRBV28
clone size: -
CDR3 protein: CASSLVGAGGRRTYEQYF
CDR3 DNA: TGTGCCAGCAGTTTAGTGGGGGCAGGCGGGAGGCGTACCTACGAGCAGTACTTC

D gene: TRBD1
J gene: TRBJ2-7
V gene: TRBV6-1
clone size: -
CDR3 protein: CASSELDRGYYEQYF
CDR3 DNA: TGTGCCAGCAGTGAATTGGACAGGGGGTACTACGAGCAGTACTTC

D gene: TRBD2
J gene: TRBJ2-1
V gene: TRBV7-8
clone size: -
CDR3 protein: CASSLTLAGGNEQFF
CDR3 DNA: TGTGCCAGCAGCTTAACCCTAGCGGGGGGGAATGAGCAGTTCTTC

D gene: -
J gene: TRBJ1-5
V gene: TRBV29-1
clone size: -
CDR3 protein: CSVGGGGDQPQHF
CDR3 DNA: TGCAGCGTTGGAGGGGGGGGAGATCAGCCCCAGCATTTT

D gene: TRBD1
J gene: TRBJ2-2
V gene: TRBV24-1
clone size: many
CDR3 protein: CATSDHRDSYTGELFF
CDR3 DNA: TGTGCCACCAGTGATCATAGGGACAGTTACACCGGGGAGCTGTTTTTT

D gene: TRBD1
J gene: TRBJ2-5
V gene: TRBV6-2/TRBV6-3
clone size: -
CDR3 protein: CASSYSTGTAKQETQYF
CDR3 DNA: TGTGCCAGCAGTTACTCGACCGGGACAGCAAAACAAGAGACCCAGTACTTC

D gene: -
J gene: TRBJ2-3
V gene: TRBV5-1
clone size: -
CDR3 protein: CASSLFITDTQYF
CDR3 DNA: TGCGCCAGCAGCTTGTTCATCACAGATACGCAGTATTTT

D gene: -
J gene: TRBJ1-2
V gene: TRBV3-1/TRBV3-2
clone size: -
CDR3 protein: CASRSGGRGYGYTF
CDR3 DNA: TGTGCCAGCAGGTCGGGCGGTCGGGGCTATGGCTACACCTTC

D gene: TRBD1
J gene: TRBJ2-7
V gene: TRBV10-1
clone size: few
CDR3 protein: CASSDQTGTGIAYEQYF
CDR3 DNA: TGCGCCAGCAGTGATCAGACCGGGACAGGGATAGCCTACGAGCAGTACTTC

D gene: TRBD2
J gene: TRBJ2-1
V gene: TRBV19
clone size: -
CDR3 protein: CASSISGSGYNEQFF
CDR3 DNA: TGTGCCAGTAGTATTAGCGGGAGTGGGTACAATGAGCAGTTCTTC

D gene: -
J gene: TRBJ2-7
V gene: TRBV11-1
clone size: -
CDR3 protein: CASSLMRRISSYEQYF
CDR3 DNA: TGTGCCAGCAGCTTAATGAGGCGGATTAGCTCCTACGAGCAGTACTTC

D gene: TRBD1
J gene: TRBJ2-5
V gene: TRBV2
clone size: -
CDR3 protein: CASSERDRGYQETQYF
CDR3 DNA: TGTGCCAGCAGTGAACGGGACAGGGGGTACCAAGAGACCCAGTACTTC

D gene: -
J gene: TRBJ2-5
V gene: TRBV6-5
clone size: -
CDR3 protein: CASSYGARGRQETQYF
CDR3 DNA: TGTGCCAGCAGTTATGGTGCCAGGGGTCGACAAGAGACCCAGTACTTC

D gene: -
J gene: TRBJ2-7
V gene: TRBV28
clone size: -
CDR3 protein: CASSTNRVSGF
CDR3 DNA: TGTGCCAGCAGCACTAACAGGGTCTCTGGCTTC